A selection of T cell receptor beta chains follows, all from one sample in a study of blood T cell repertoires in COVID-19. Measured with immunoSEQ multiplex PCR; TCRdb has only the in-frame clones, and not every one. The data show roughly 190,000 clones, with 60% to 85% seen just once and 8.6% held by the top ten. Sequenced material: peripheral blood. Receptor source: a woman aged 45 to 65 with active or convalescent COVID-19. The CDR3 runs from the conserved cysteine through the conserved F or W. Size tells how often a clone was seen (once, few, many) or the class of an expanded clone, and some rows leave it out.

CDR3 protein: CASSPLYKGSNQPQHF; V gene: TRBV4-3; clone size: once; J gene: TRBJ1-5
CDR3 protein: CATSGQGPYEQYF; V gene: TRBV19; clone size: NA; J gene: TRBJ2-7
CDR3 protein: CASSPPAGGVDEQYF; V gene: TRBV11-2; clone size: NA; J gene: TRBJ2-7
CDR3 protein: CAWGLAGVETQYF; V gene: TRBV30; clone size: NA; J gene: TRBJ2-5
CDR3 protein: CASSSLTGSNTEAFF; V gene: TRBV11-2; clone size: NA; J gene: TRBJ1-1
CDR3 protein: CASSITSANNEQFF; V gene: TRBV19; clone size: once; J gene: TRBJ2-1
CDR3 protein: CASSQTGRGNTIYF; V gene: TRBV4-3; clone size: NA; J gene: TRBJ1-3
CDR3 protein: CASSSSGTSSYEQYF; V gene: TRBV5-1; clone size: NA; J gene: TRBJ2-7
CDR3 protein: CASSTPNQPQHF; V gene: TRBV18; clone size: NA; J gene: TRBJ1-5
CDR3 protein: CASSQLGGTANTGELFF; V gene: TRBV3-1/TRBV3-2; clone size: NA; J gene: TRBJ2-2
CDR3 protein: CASSPNRRGEAFF; V gene: TRBV7-3; clone size: NA; J gene: TRBJ1-1
CDR3 protein: CASSLIGLAGGGEQFF; V gene: TRBV27; clone size: NA; J gene: TRBJ2-1
CDR3 protein: CASSQWGSSGATSGANVLTF; V gene: TRBV3-1/TRBV3-2; clone size: NA; J gene: TRBJ2-6
CDR3 protein: CASRSGTSGGSEETQYF; V gene: TRBV5-1; clone size: few; J gene: TRBJ2-5
CDR3 protein: CASSQIFAGAPGETQYF; V gene: TRBV3-1/TRBV3-2; clone size: NA; J gene: TRBJ2-5
CDR3 protein: CASKNSRTGPGEQYF; V gene: TRBV6-6; clone size: NA; J gene: TRBJ2-7
CDR3 protein: CASSELGRSSYEQYF; V gene: TRBV6-1; clone size: NA; J gene: TRBJ2-7
CDR3 protein: CASSLKGQGAPYEQYF; V gene: TRBV23-1; clone size: NA; J gene: TRBJ2-7
CDR3 protein: CASSPGTLQETQYF; V gene: TRBV11-2; clone size: NA; J gene: TRBJ2-5
CDR3 protein: CASSLRTQGAYTDTQYF; V gene: TRBV7-9; clone size: NA; J gene: TRBJ2-3
CDR3 protein: CASSQWLGTGIYEQYF; V gene: TRBV23-1; clone size: NA; J gene: TRBJ2-7
CDR3 protein: CASSPPGQEDREQFF; V gene: TRBV7-3; clone size: NA; J gene: TRBJ2-1
CDR3 protein: CASSYGHQGAQGYTF; V gene: TRBV6-6; clone size: NA; J gene: TRBJ1-2
CDR3 protein: CASSPAEGKRTQYF; V gene: TRBV18; clone size: NA; J gene: TRBJ2-5
CDR3 protein: CASMPETTGTSGSWAKNIQYF; V gene: TRBV7-8; clone size: NA; J gene: TRBJ2-4
CDR3 protein: CASSFRLTGRDEQYF; V gene: TRBV7-8; clone size: NA; J gene: TRBJ2-7
CDR3 protein: CASGFATGGRAFYGYTF; V gene: TRBV12-5; clone size: NA; J gene: TRBJ1-2
CDR3 protein: CASSVGRDNEQFF; V gene: TRBV2; clone size: NA; J gene: TRBJ2-1
CDR3 protein: CASSWRTGNSPLHF; V gene: TRBV27; clone size: NA; J gene: TRBJ1-6